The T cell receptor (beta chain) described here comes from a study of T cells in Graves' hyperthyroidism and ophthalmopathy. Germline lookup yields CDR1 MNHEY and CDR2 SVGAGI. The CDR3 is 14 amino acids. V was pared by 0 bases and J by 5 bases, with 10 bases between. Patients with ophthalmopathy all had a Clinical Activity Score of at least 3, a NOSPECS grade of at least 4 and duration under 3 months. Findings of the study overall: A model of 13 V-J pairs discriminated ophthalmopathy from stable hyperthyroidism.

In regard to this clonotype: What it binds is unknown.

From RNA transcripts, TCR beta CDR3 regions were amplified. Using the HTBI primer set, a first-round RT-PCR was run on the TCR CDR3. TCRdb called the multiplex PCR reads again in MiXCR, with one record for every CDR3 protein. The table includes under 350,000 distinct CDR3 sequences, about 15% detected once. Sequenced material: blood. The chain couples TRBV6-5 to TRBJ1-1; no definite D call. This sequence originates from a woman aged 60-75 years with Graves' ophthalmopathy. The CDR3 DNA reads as TGTGCCAGCAGTTACTCGAGTGGCGGGACTGAAGCTTTCTTT. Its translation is CASSYSSGGTEAFF.